The entry below gives a single T cell receptor beta chain sequence along with its context. Its target is unknown. CDR3 length: 12 amino acids. CDR1 and CDR2 (germline): MNHEY, SMNVEV (reference sequence). Reanalyzing the 5' RACE reads, TCRdb keeps one entry per CDR3 protein, without DNA. The sample has more than 90,000 distinct CDR3 sequences. The data were obtained in a study of T cells expressing NK-cell markers. Turning to the study itself: It was from sorted CD3+CD56+NKG2C+, CD3+CD56+NKG2C- and CD3+CD56-NKG2C+ T cells that TCR beta repertoires came. Whole-study results and caveats: Six donors carried dominant NKG2C+ clonotypes that made up roughly 1.0-7.0% of their CD8+ T cells. Once again these clonotypes came out on top in the CD3+CD56-NKG2C+ fraction of several donors.

The clonotype comes from a woman aged 18-69 years in good health. The chain employs TRBV27 and TRBJ2-1; TCRdb reports TRBD1, a call that lacks DNA to check it against. The sample was blood T cells: a sorted CD56 or NKG2C T cell subset, CD4+ or CD8+ T cells, or bulk PBMC T cells (not recorded which). CDR3 residues: CASSPGGYGEFF.